One and the same sample provided the 32 T cell receptor beta chains below, sequenced in a study of cytomegalovirus exposure and HLA in healthy donors. Primers for the PCR totalled 60 Vbeta and 13 Jbeta. Generated by immunoSEQ multiplex PCR, the TCRdb table keeps only in-frame clones and is missing some. The sample includes 160,000 or so clones, 79% of them seen just once. The sample was PBMCs. The source of these receptors is a man in his forties or fifties in good health and CMV-seronegative.

V gene TRBV6-5 combines with J gene TRBJ1-3; D is possibly TRBD1 (5 bases). CDR3 length: 15 amino acids. V dropped 3 bases and J dropped 0 bases, with 9 bases sitting between them. The germline CDR1 and CDR2 sequences are MNHEY and SVGAGI. DNA for the CDR3: TGTGCCAGCAGTTATGTGACAGTCTCTGGAAACACCATATATTTT. Its protein is CASSYVTVSGNTIYF.

This rearrangement joins TRBV28 to TRBJ1-1, with 7 bases fitting TRBD1. The CDR3 consists of 16 residues. The V gene's germline CDR1 is MDHEN and CDR2 SYDVKM. With V trimmed by 5 bases and J by 1 base, 10 bases remained unmatched. The CDR3 DNA follows: TGTGCCAGCAGTCACCCAGGGGGGCGGACGAACACTGAAGCTTTCTTT. It codes for CASSHPGGRTNTEAFF.

The rearrangement links TRBV7-9 to TRBJ1-6; 9 bases are a match to TRBD1. The CDR3 extends over 15 amino acids. Germline loops: CDR1 SEHNR, CDR2 FQNEAQ (reference sequence). J was trimmed by 10 bases and V by 4 bases; bases with no gene match: 8. CDR3 DNA sequence: TGTGCCAGCAGCTCCTTGGGGACAGGGACGTCACCCCTCCACTTT. Its translation: CASSSLGTGTSPLHF.

This clone came up a few times. The chain carries TRBV2 and TRBJ2-3, with 12 positions matching TRBD2. Germline V gene sequence: CDR1 SNHLY, CDR2 FYNNEI. With V trimmed by 6 bases and J by 9 bases, 10 bases remained unmatched. The CDR3 loop spans 15 amino acids. CDR3 sequence reads: CASSALAGGPGTQYF. CDR3 in DNA: TGTGCCAGCAGCGCCCTAGCGGGAGGGCCTGGCACGCAGTATTTT.

The chain joins TRBV7-6 to TRBJ2-7; 12 positions agree with TRBD2. The J segment lost 6 bases and the V segment lost 5 bases, leaving 2 bases of the junction unmatched. The CDR3 length is 13 residues. Germline values: CDR1 SGHVS, CDR2 FNYEAQ. In nucleotides, the CDR3 is TGTGCCAGCAGCGAGACTAGCGGGAGCGAGCAGTACTTC. This translates into CASSETSGSEQYF.

This clone was found once. V and J are TRBV5-4 and TRBJ2-7; TRBD1 agrees at 8 bases. The V gene's germline CDR1 is SGHNT and CDR2 YYREEE (reference sequence). The CDR3 is 13 amino acids. J lost 3 bases, V lost 2 bases, and 1 base had no gene match. The CDR3 is CASSFTGGYEQYF. CDR3 nucleotides: TGTGCCAGCAGCTTCACAGGGGGCTACGAGCAGTACTTC.

The V call is TRBV29-1, the J call TRBJ2-3; 8 bases line up with TRBD2. Trimming at V came to 5 bases and at J to 1 base, leaving 2 bases not matched to a gene. Germline-derived CDR1 and CDR2 are SQVTM and ANQGSEA. The length of the CDR3 is 13 residues. CDR3 loop: CSVLTSGTDTQYF. Here the CDR3 DNA reads TGCAGCGTTCTGACTAGCGGCACAGATACGCAGTATTTT.

The J gene is TRBJ2-6, the V gene TRBV27; possible D gene TRBD1, 6 bases. This CDR3 contains 14 residues. Germline V gene data show CDR1 as MNHEY and CDR2 as SMNVEV (reference sequence). The V gene lost 5 bases and the J gene lost 2 bases, with 7 bases spanning the gap. CDR3 loop: CASSPGAGANVLTF. DNA for the CDR3: TGTGCCAGCAGTCCAGGGGCTGGGGCCAACGTCCTGACTTTC. Complete variable domain (other parts from reference TRBV27 and TRBJ2-6): EAQVTQNPRYLITVTGKKLTVTCSQNMNHEYMSWYRQDPGLGLRQIYYSMNVEVTDKGDVPEGYKVSRKEKRNFPLILESPSPNQTSLYFCASSPGAGANVLTFGAGSRLTVL.

The genes are TRBV6-5 and TRBJ2-1, with a tentative D call TRBD2 (6 bases). The V and J ends lost 2 bases and 3 bases respectively, with 11 bases between them. CDR1 and CDR2 (germline): MNHEY, SVGAGI. This CDR3 has 15 amino acids. CDR3 in amino acids: CASSYRGGNYNEQFF. CDR3 sequence (DNA): TGTGCCAGCAGTTACAGGGGAGGAAACTACAATGAGCAGTTCTTC.

A few counts support this clone. DNA of the CDR3: TGTGCCAGCAGCTTGTGGGAGACCCTCCAAGAGACCCAGTACTTC. This encodes CASSLWETLQETQYF. The chain joins TRBV5-4 to TRBJ2-5; D is perhaps TRBD2 (5 bases). Germline values: CDR1 SGHNT, CDR2 YYREEE (reference sequence). The length of the CDR3 is 15 residues. The ends were cut back, 1 base at V and 1 base at J, with 11 bases in the middle.

J is TRBJ2-1 and V is TRBV5-4, with 14 bases identical to TRBD2. V trimming: 4 bases; J trimming: 9 bases; junction bases outside the gene matches: 6. This CDR3 has 15 residues. Germline V gene data show CDR1 as SGHNT and CDR2 as YYREEE (reference sequence). The CDR3 bases are TGTGCCAGCAGCATGGGACTAGCGGGAGCAGGTGAGCAGTTCTTC. Protein product: CASSMGLAGAGEQFF.

As concerns this clone: The germline gene is not matched at one end of the junction; a read error may be the cause. The rearrangement uses TRBV11-3 and TRBJ2-4, with TRBD2 matching 7 bases. Germline V lookup: CDR1 SGHNT, CDR2 YENEEA. The CDR3 is made up of 15 amino acids. The CDR3, as DNA: TGTGCCAGCAAAGGCGGGAGAGGAGCCAAAAACAGTCAGTACTTC. Protein sequence: CASKGGRGAKNSQYF.

This clone was recorded a few times. The V call is TRBV6-1, the J call TRBJ1-5; D not certain. Trimming left V 7 bases short and J 2 bases short, with 15 bases between. Germline CDR1 reads MNHNS; CDR2 reads SASEGT. This CDR3 contains 15 residues. The CDR3 sequence is CASIDSVGGNQPQHF. The DNA of the CDR3 is TGTGCCAGCATCGACTCCGTAGGTGGCAATCAGCCCCAGCATTTT.

This clone was found once. The chain joins TRBV30 to TRBJ2-1, with 10 bases fitting TRBD1. CDR3 length: 14 residues. The V segment lost 3 bases and the J segment 5 bases; nucleotides outside the gene matches: 4. Germline V gene sequence: CDR1 GTSNPN, CDR2 SVGIG (reference sequence). The CDR3 is CAWSRDRGDNEQFF. The CDR3 region has the DNA TGTGCCTGGAGCCGGGACAGGGGCGACAATGAGCAGTTCTTC.

The V and J genes are TRBV29-1 and TRBJ2-2; a possible D gene is TRBD2 (6 bases). Between the trimmed V and J ends, which lost 6 bases and 8 bases, there was a span of 16 bases. The length of the CDR3 is 13 residues. Looked up from germline, CDR1 is SQVTM and CDR2 is ANQGSEA. The CDR3 protein is CSVLAGGEGELFF. CDR3 nucleotides: TGCAGCGTCCTCGCAGGCGGGGAAGGGGAGCTGTTTTTT.

A few counts support this clone. The J gene is TRBJ2-3, the V gene TRBV27; TRBD2 matches 9 bases. CDR1 is MNHEY, CDR2 SMNVEV, per germline (reference sequence). Germline trimming cut 0 bases from V and 10 bases from J; bases unmatched to any gene: 14. CDR3 length: 17 amino acids. The CDR3 region has the DNA TGTGCCAGCAGTTTATCGCTGGCGGGAGGGCCTTATACTGCGCAGTATTTT. Protein product: CASSLSLAGGPYTAQYF.

V and J are TRBV11-2 and TRBJ2-7; a possible D gene is TRBD2 (5 bases). This CDR3 spans 13 amino acids. V shed 3 bases and J shed 7 bases, with 13 bases lying between them. Germline values: CDR1 SGHAT, CDR2 FQNNGV. CDR3 sequence reads: CASSFWTGIEQYF. CDR3 DNA sequence: TGTGCCAGCAGCTTCTGGACTGGGATTGAGCAGTACTTC.

The rearrangement links TRBV14 to TRBJ2-3; no firm D call. V shed 3 bases and J shed 13 bases, with 17 bases lying between them. Germline V gene sequence: CDR1 SGHDN, CDR2 FVKESK. This CDR3 is built from 13 residues. CDR3 region: CASSQRFLFRKYF. As DNA, the CDR3 is TGTGCCAGCAGCCAGCGTTTCCTTTTCCGAAAGTATTTT.

The chain employs TRBV13 and TRBJ2-1; 9 bases are shared with TRBD2. This CDR3 spans 16 amino acids. V trimming: 0 bases; J trimming: 7 bases; junction bases outside the gene matches: 7. Germline loops: CDR1 PRHDT, CDR2 FYEKMQ (reference sequence). The CDR3 sequence is CASSLGAGGPDNEQFF. The CDR3 coding sequence is TGTGCCAGCAGCTTAGGGGCGGGAGGGCCGGATAATGAGCAGTTCTTC.

This clone was counted a single time. This CDR3 is CSVEESGRASETQYF. The CDR3 bases are TGCAGCGTTGAGGAGAGCGGGAGGGCCTCAGAGACCCAGTACTTC. The chain employs TRBV29-1 and TRBJ2-5; TRBD2 matches 10 bases. This CDR3 is 15 amino acids long. After removal of 3 bases from V and 4 bases from J, the junction contained 8 bases not matched to a gene. Germline lookup yields CDR1 SQVTM and CDR2 ANQGSEA.

V usage is TRBV28 and J usage is TRBJ1-3; weak D call: TRBD1 (6 bases). V lost 6 bases and J lost 5, with 17 bases in between. The CDR3 is made up of 15 amino acids. In germline, CDR1 is MDHEN, CDR2 SYDVKM. The CDR3 protein is CASSPTYRERNTIYF. The DNA of the CDR3 is TGTGCCAGCAGCCCCACCTACAGGGAAAGAAACACCATATATTTT.

The chain links TRBV25-1 to TRBJ2-7; 8 bases agree with TRBD1. The V and J ends lost 8 bases and 12 bases, in that order; junction bases with no gene match: 9. CDR1 and CDR2 from the germline V gene are MGHDK and SYGVNS. The CDR3 has 11 amino acids. The CDR3 DNA sequence: TGTGCCAGCGGAGGACAGGGCTCATGGTACTTC. This sequence encodes CASGGQGSWYF.

This chain links TRBV5-5 with TRBJ2-7, with 7 bases identical to TRBD1. CDR1 and CDR2 from the germline V gene are SGHKS and YYEKEE (reference sequence). The V and J ends lost 4 bases and 0 bases, in that order; junction bases with no gene match: 7. The CDR3 spans 15 residues. This CDR3 is CASSRVTGSSYEQYF. The CDR3 region has the DNA TGTGCCAGCAGCCGAGTGACAGGGAGCTCCTACGAGCAGTACTTC.

This chain uses TRBV4-2 with TRBJ2-1; tentatively, D is TRBD2 (5 bases). The CDR3 spans 13 residues. The V and J ends lost 0 bases and 10 bases respectively, with 10 bases between them. CDR1 and CDR2 from the germline V gene are LGHNA and YNFKEQ. The CDR3 DNA sequence: TGTGCCAGCAGCCAAGATGCCCGGAGGGAGCAGTTCTTC. This encodes CASSQDARREQFF.

The table lists this clone with a few counts. The chain uses TRBV27 and TRBJ2-7, with 7 bases that match TRBD2. There are 15 residues in the CDR3. Germline V gives CDR1 MNHEY, CDR2 SMNVEV (reference sequence). J gave up 2 bases and V 3 bases, and 7 bases lay outside the gene matches. CDR3 region: CASSLTGGSPYEQYF. CDR3 sequence (DNA): TGTGCCAGCAGTTTGACGGGCGGGAGCCCCTACGAGCAGTACTTC.

The chain joins TRBV11-3 to TRBJ2-5, with 13 bases lining up with TRBD2. Germline V gives CDR1 SGHNT, CDR2 YENEEA. The junction had 4 bases not matched to a gene; V was cut back by 5 bases and J by 4 bases. The CDR3 runs 15 residues. The CDR3 DNA follows: TGTGCCAGCAGCCGGACTAGCGGGAGTTCAGAGACCCAGTACTTC. The encoded protein is CASSRTSGSSETQYF.

The chain couples TRBV6-1 to TRBJ2-5; 7 bases match TRBD2. The tail of the sequence fits TRBJ2-7 better, so the J call may be wrong. CDR3 length: 15 residues. In germline, CDR1 is MNHNS, CDR2 SASEGT. The CDR3 region is CASSPREGRLYEQYF. CDR3 nucleotide sequence: TGTGCCAGCAGCCCGAGGGAGGGGCGCCTCTACGAGCAGTACTTC.

The chain joins TRBV6-5 to TRBJ1-2; 7 bases are shared with TRBD1. The CDR3 covers 15 residues. CDR1 and CDR2 from the germline V gene are MNHEY and SVGAGI. The V and J ends lost 4 bases and 3 bases, in that order; junction bases with no gene match: 8. The CDR3 coding sequence is TGTGCCAGCAGTTTGCTAGGACAGGATTACTATGGCTACACCTTC. Translated: CASSLLGQDYYGYTF.

The gene calls are TRBV29-1 and TRBJ2-2, with D possibly TRBD2 on 5 matching bases. Trimming took off 4 bases at V and 4 bases at J, with 7 bases between the two ends. Germline V gene lookup returns CDR1 SQVTM and CDR2 ANQGSEA. The CDR3 spans 12 residues. Written as DNA, the CDR3 is TGCAGCGTTGTGCGGGCCACCGGGGAGCTGTTTTTT. This sequence encodes CSVVRATGELFF.

The chain employs TRBV28 and TRBJ2-5; TRBD2 is a possible D gene (6 bases). The CDR3 totals 14 residues. Trimming left V 4 bases short and J 11 bases short, with 20 bases between. Germline CDR1 is MDHEN and CDR2 is SYDVKM. DNA of the CDR3: TGTGCCAGCAGTTCACTAGCCTTCCTTCTTGAGCAGTACTTC. Translating gives CASSSLAFLLEQYF. Together with reference TRBV28 and TRBJ2-5, the CDR3 gives the full variable domain: DVKVTQSSRYLVKRTGEKVFLECVQDMDHENMFWYRQDPGLGLRLIYFSYDVKMKEKGDIPEGYSVSREKKERFSLILESASTNQTSMYLCASSSLAFLLEQYFGPGTRLLVL.

The genes are TRBV29-1 and TRBJ2-3; TRBD1 matches at 7 bases. V was pared by 4 bases and J by 3 bases, with 4 bases of the junction left unmatched. The CDR3 consists of 13 residues. The germline gives CDR1 SQVTM, CDR2 ANQGSEA. CDR3 bases: TGCAGCGTTGTTAGGACAGGAACAGATACGCAGTATTTT. Amino acids: CSVVRTGTDTQYF.

This clone was recorded once. The chain combines TRBV29-1 with TRBJ2-1; D is uncertain. The CDR3 runs 10 residues. Trimming took 7 bases from V and 4 from J, leaving 5 bases between them. The germline V gene encodes CDR1 SQVTM and CDR2 ANQGSEA. The DNA for the CDR3 is TGCAGCGCCGGGTACAATGAGCAGTTCTTC. This encodes CSAGYNEQFF.